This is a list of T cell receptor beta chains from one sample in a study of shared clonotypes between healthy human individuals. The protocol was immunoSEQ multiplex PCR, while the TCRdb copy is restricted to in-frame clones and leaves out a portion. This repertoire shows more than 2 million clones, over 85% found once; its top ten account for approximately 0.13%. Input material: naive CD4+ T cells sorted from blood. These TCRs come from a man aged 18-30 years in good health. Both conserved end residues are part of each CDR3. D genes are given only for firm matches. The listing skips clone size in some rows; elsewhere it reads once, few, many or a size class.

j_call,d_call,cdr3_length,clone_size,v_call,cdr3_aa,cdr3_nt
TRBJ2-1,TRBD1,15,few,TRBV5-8,CASSLGRGGSFEQFF,TGTGCCAGCAGCTTGGGGAGAGGGGGCTCGTTTGAGCAGTTCTTC
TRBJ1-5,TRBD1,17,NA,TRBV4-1,CASSQEFGGQGFQPQHF,TGCGCCAGCAGCCAAGAGTTCGGGGGACAGGGTTTCCAGCCCCAGCATTTT
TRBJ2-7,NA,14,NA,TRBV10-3,CATAGPEGAYEQYF,TGTGCCACCGCGGGGCCGGAGGGGGCCTACGAGCAGTACTTC
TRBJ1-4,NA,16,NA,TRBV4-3,CASSQDSGRVNEKLFF,TGCGCCAGCAGCCAAGATAGCGGCAGGGTTAATGAAAAACTGTTTTTT
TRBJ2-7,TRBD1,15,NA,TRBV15,CATSRERDRGYEQYF,TGTGCCACCAGCAGAGAAAGGGACAGGGGCTACGAGCAGTACTTC
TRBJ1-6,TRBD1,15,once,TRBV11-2,CASSLGTVYNSPLHF,TGTGCCAGCAGCTTGGGGACAGTTTATAATTCACCCCTCCACTTT
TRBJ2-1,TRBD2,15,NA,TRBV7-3,CASSLGLAERNEQFF,TGTGCCAGCAGCCTGGGACTAGCCGAACGGAATGAGCAGTTCTTC
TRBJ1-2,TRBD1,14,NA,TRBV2,CASRRTGGYYGYTF,TGTGCCAGCAGAAGGACAGGTGGATATTATGGCTACACCTTC
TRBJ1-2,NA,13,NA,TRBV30,CAWSATSTYGYTF,TGTGCCTGGAGTGCCACCTCGACCTATGGCTACACCTTC
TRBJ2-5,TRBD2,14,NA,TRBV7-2,CASSLVTSAETQYF,TGTGCCAGCAGCTTAGTTACTAGCGCCGAGACCCAGTACTTC
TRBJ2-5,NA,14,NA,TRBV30,CAWSVFAGAKTQYF,TGTGCCTGGAGTGTGTTCGCGGGGGCGAAGACCCAGTACTTC
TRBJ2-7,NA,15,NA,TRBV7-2,CASSLEGTPLYEQYF,TGTGCCAGCAGCTTAGAGGGGACCCCCCTTTACGAGCAGTACTTC
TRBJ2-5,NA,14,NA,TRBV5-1,CASSLGLAKETQYF,TGCGCCAGCAGCTTGGGTCTAGCGAAAGAGACCCAGTACTTC
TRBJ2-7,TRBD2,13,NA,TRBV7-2,CASRTSGSGEQYF,TGTGCCAGCCGGACTAGCGGGAGTGGTGAGCAGTACTTC
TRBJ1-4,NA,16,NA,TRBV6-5,CASSYFSGATNEKLFF,TGTGCCAGCAGTTACTTTTCAGGGGCAACTAATGAAAAACTGTTTTTT
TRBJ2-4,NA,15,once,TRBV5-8,CASSLARILGDIQYF,TGTGCCAGCAGCTTGGCACGCATTCTCGGAGACATTCAGTACTTC
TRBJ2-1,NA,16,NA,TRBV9,CASSVVGRATPNEQFF,TGTGCCAGCAGCGTAGTGGGCCGAGCGACCCCCAATGAGCAGTTCTTC
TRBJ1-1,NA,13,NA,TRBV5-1,CASGVTGSPEAFF,TGCGCCAGCGGGGTTACAGGGAGCCCTGAAGCTTTCTTT
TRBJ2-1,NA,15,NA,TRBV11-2,CASSAPRGPGNEQFF,TGTGCCAGCAGCGCCCCGCGGGGGCCGGGCAATGAGCAGTTCTTC
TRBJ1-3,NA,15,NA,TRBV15,CATSRDLPSGNTIYF,TGTGCCACCAGCAGAGATCTCCCTTCTGGAAACACCATATATTTT
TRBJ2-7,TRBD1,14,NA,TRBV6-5,CASSGTGGGYEQYF,TGTGCCAGCAGTGGGACAGGGGGCGGCTACGAGCAGTACTTC
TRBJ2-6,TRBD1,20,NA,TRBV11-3,CASSGLPPGQGPSGANVLTF,TGTGCCAGCAGCGGATTGCCCCCGGGACAGGGGCCCTCTGGGGCCAACGTCCTGACTTTC
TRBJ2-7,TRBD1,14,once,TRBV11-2,CASRIEGGSYEQYF,TGTGCCAGCAGGATCGAAGGGGGCAGCTACGAGCAGTACTTC
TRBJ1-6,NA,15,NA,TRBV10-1,CASSEGTDINSPLHF,TGCGCCAGCAGTGAAGGAACAGATATTAATTCACCCCTCCACTTT
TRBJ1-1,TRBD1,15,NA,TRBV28,CASTFVDRLNTEAFF,TGTGCCAGCACCTTCGTGGACAGGTTGAACACTGAAGCTTTCTTT
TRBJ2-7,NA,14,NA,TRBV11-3,CASSSDSSSYEQYF,TGTGCCAGCAGCTCCGACAGCAGCTCCTACGAGCAGTACTTC